One and the same sample provided the 23 T cell receptor beta chains below, sequenced in a study of blood T cell repertoires in COVID-19. Assay: immunoSEQ multiplex PCR; the TCRdb copy retains only in-frame clones and omits some. Of around 140,000 clones in the sample, 80% were seen once. The material sequenced was peripheral blood. The receptors were sampled from a man between 65 and 85 years old who had recovered from COVID-19.

The V and J genes are TRBV9 and TRBJ2-1; 9 positions agree with TRBD1. Germline V CDR1 and CDR2: SGDLS, YYNGEE. V shed 4 bases and J 15 bases; nucleotides not matched to a gene: 8. This CDR3 has 12 amino acids. The CDR3 loop is CASSTDRGARFF. The CDR3 region has the DNA TGTGCCAGCAGCACTGACAGGGGGGCTCGGTTCTTC. Supplemented by reference TRBV9 and TRBJ2-1, the full variable domain reads DSGVTQTPKHLITATGQRVTLRCSPRSGDLSVYWYQQSLDQGLQFLIQYYNGEERAKGNILERFSAQQFPDLHSELNLSSLELGDSALYFCASSTDRGARFFGPGTRLTVL.

CDR3: CASSQDPGGGSYEQYF. DNA for the CDR3: TGCGCCAGCAGCCAAGATCCCGGGGGGGGATCCTACGAGCAGTACTTC. The rearrangement links TRBV4-1 to TRBJ2-7; 8 bases map to TRBD2. Germline V gene data show CDR1 as MGHRA and CDR2 as YSYEKL. The CDR3 length is 16 residues. The V gene end was trimmed by 0 bases and the J gene end by 1 base; junction bases not matched to a gene: 5.

V usage is TRBV5-4 and J usage is TRBJ1-2; tentatively, D is TRBD1 (6 bases). The CDR3 is 13 residues long. Germline CDR1 and CDR2: SGHNT and YYREEE (reference sequence). The V end lost 3 bases, the J end lost 2 bases, and 8 bases lay between the germline ends. The CDR3 here is CASSWQGNYGYTF. In DNA form, the CDR3 reads TGTGCCAGCAGCTGGCAGGGGAACTATGGCTACACCTTC.

The J gene is TRBJ2-3, the V gene TRBV15, with 11 bases fitting TRBD1. The CDR3 has 15 residues. Germline V gene data show CDR1 as LNHNV and CDR2 as YYDKDF (reference sequence). The J segment lost 3 bases and the V segment lost 4 bases, leaving 3 bases of the junction unmatched. CDR3 amino acids: CATSTGQGVTDTQYF. CDR3 nucleotides: TGTGCCACCAGCACGGGACAGGGGGTGACAGATACGCAGTATTTT.

The V and J genes are TRBV9 and TRBJ2-3, with D maybe TRBD1 (6 bases). The CDR3 length is 15 residues. The V end lost 0 bases, the J end lost 2 bases, and 10 bases lay between the germline ends. CDR1 and CDR2 (germline): SGDLS, YYNGEE. The CDR3 coding sequence is TGTGCCAGCAGCGTAGAACCAGGGGTCACAGATACGCAGTATTTT. Amino acid sequence: CASSVEPGVTDTQYF.

J is TRBJ2-1 and V is TRBV7-9, with D possibly matching TRBD2 (7 bases). There are 13 residues in the CDR3. The germline gives CDR1 SEHNR, CDR2 FQNEAQ (reference sequence). V shed 3 bases and J shed 6 bases, with 9 bases lying between them. CDR3 DNA sequence: TGTGCCAGCAGCTTCGGGGGGCGCAATGAGCAGTTCTTC. It is translated as CASSFGGRNEQFF.

The V call is TRBV4-1, the J call TRBJ2-1; 9 nucleotides align to TRBD2. Germline V gene lookup returns CDR1 MGHRA and CDR2 YSYEKL. V dropped 3 bases and J dropped 10; count of bases not matched to a gene: 1. The CDR3 is 12 amino acids. CDR3: CASSHGLAEQFF. CDR3 DNA sequence: TGCGCCAGCAGCCATGGACTAGCGGAGCAGTTCTTC.

V usage is TRBV21-1 and J usage is TRBJ2-4; whether TRBD2, the table's D call, matches the DNA was not checked. TRBV21-1 is noted as a pseudogene. The CDR3 is made up of 19 amino acids. CDR3 sequence (DNA): TGTGCCAGCAGCACCCGACTAGCGGCTACGCGTTTAGCCAAAAACATTCAGTACTTC. It translates to CASSTRLAATRLAKNIQYF.

The V call is TRBV20-1, the J call TRBJ2-1; D is ambiguous. From germline, CDR1 is DFQATT and CDR2 SNEGSKA (reference sequence). This CDR3 region has 11 residues. The V end lost 4 bases, the J end lost 5 bases, and 6 bases lay between the germline ends. CDR3 nucleotides: TGCAGTGCTACCAGGAACAATGAGCAGTTCTTC. Residues: CSATRNNEQFF.

The chain carries TRBV19 and TRBJ2-5, with D uncertain. Per the germline V gene, CDR1 is LNHDA and CDR2 is SQIVND (reference sequence). V was cut by 2 bases and J by 3 bases, with 7 bases left in between. CDR3 size: 13 residues. The CDR3 nucleotides are TGTGCCAGTAGTATACTGTCCGAAGAGACCCAGTACTTC. This sequence encodes CASSILSEETQYF.

Note on this clone: At the DNA level, this CDR3 is encoded by other sequences in the same sample as well. The chain joins TRBV18 to TRBJ2-7, with TRBD2 matching over 9 bases. The V gene's germline CDR1 is KGHSH and CDR2 LQKENI. V dropped 3 bases and J dropped 1; count of bases not matched to a gene: 4. The CDR3 contains 15 residues. The CDR3, as DNA: TGTGCCAGCTCACCGGGGCTAGCGGGATCCTACGAGCAGTACTTC. Encoded protein: CASSPGLAGSYEQYF. The full variable domain, its missing parts supplied by reference TRBV18 and TRBJ2-7, is NAGVMQNPRHLVRRRGQEARLRCSPMKGHSHVYWYRQLPEEGLKFMVYLQKENIIDESGMPKERFSAEFPKEGPSILRIQQVVRGDSAAYFCASSPGLAGSYEQYFGPGTRLTVT.

This clone was found a few times. V and J are TRBV7-8 and TRBJ1-5; TRBD1 agrees at 7 bases. V trimming: 4 bases; J trimming: 4 bases; junction bases outside the gene matches: 4. The germline V gene has CDR1 SGHVS and CDR2 FQNEAQ. This CDR3 region has 14 residues. DNA of the CDR3: TGTGCCAGCAGCTCCCGGGACAGAAATCAGCCCCAGCATTTT. Protein: CASSSRDRNQPQHF. Full variable domain (rest looked up from reference TRBV7-8 and TRBJ1-5): GAGVSQSPRYKVAKRGQDVALRCDPISGHVSLFWYQQALGQGPEFLTYFQNEAQLDKSGLPSDRFFAERPEGSVSTLKIQRTQQEDSAVYLCASSSRDRNQPQHFGDGTRLSIL.

The rearrangement links TRBV18 to TRBJ1-3; TRBD1 matches 7 bases. CDR1 and CDR2 (germline): KGHSH, LQKENI. J was trimmed by 2 bases and V by 1 base; bases with no gene match: 5. The CDR3 loop spans 16 amino acids. This CDR3 is CASSPQGASAGNTIYF. As DNA, the CDR3 is TGTGCCAGCTCACCACAGGGGGCAAGCGCTGGAAACACCATATATTTT.

As regards this clone: Other DNA sequences in this sample translate to the same CDR3. This chain links TRBV6-5 with TRBJ2-7; D might be TRBD1 (6 bases). The CDR3 length is 13 residues. V lost 2 bases, J lost 3 bases, and 8 bases lay in between. Germline values: CDR1 MNHEY, CDR2 SVGAGI. DNA of the CDR3: TGTGCCAGCAGTTACGGGGGCAGCTACGAGCAGTACTTC. Amino acids: CASSYGGSYEQYF.

The V call is TRBV5-8, the J call TRBJ1-5, with no clear D. V was trimmed by 1 base and J by 3 bases, leaving 8 bases between them. The CDR3 runs 14 residues. The germline gives CDR1 SGHTS, CDR2 YDEGEE. CDR3 sequence: CASSLSQINQPQHF. As DNA, the CDR3 is TGTGCCAGCAGCTTGTCCCAGATCAATCAGCCCCAGCATTTT.

This clone has just a few counts. The chain employs TRBV4-1 and TRBJ1-5; D not resolved. This CDR3 contains 15 residues. CDR1 and CDR2 from the germline V gene are MGHRA and YSYEKL. The V and J ends lost 4 bases and 3 bases respectively, with 13 bases between them. The CDR3 loop is CASSLWRDNNQPQHF. CDR3 nucleotides: TGCGCCAGCAGCCTGTGGCGTGACAACAATCAGCCCCAGCATTTT.

The rearrangement joins TRBV19 to TRBJ2-3, with 9 positions matching TRBD2. The CDR3 consists of 15 residues. V lost 3 bases, J lost 3 bases, and 4 bases stayed unmatched. Looked up from germline, CDR1 is LNHDA and CDR2 is SQIVND (reference sequence). CDR3 nucleotides: TGTGCCAGTAGTATCACTAGCGGGCTTACAGATACGCAGTATTTT. This codes for CASSITSGLTDTQYF.

V usage is TRBV4-3 and J usage is TRBJ2-1; TRBD2 aligns across 10 bases. This CDR3 is 16 amino acids long. V was clipped by 4 bases and J by 8 bases; unmatched bases: 11. CDR1 is LGHNA, CDR2 YSLEER, per germline. CDR3: CASSRTGTSASDEQFF. Written as DNA, the CDR3 is TGCGCCAGCAGCCGTACCGGGACTAGCGCTTCGGATGAGCAGTTCTTC.

This sequence joins TRBV6-5 and TRBJ2-1; D remains ambiguous. Germline lookup yields CDR1 MNHEY and CDR2 SVGAGI. This CDR3 is built from 13 residues. V shed 6 bases and J shed 7 bases, with 13 bases lying between them. CDR3 nucleotides: TGTGCCAGCAGACATCAGACAACTAATGAGCAGTTCTTC. It encodes CASRHQTTNEQFF.

The rearrangement joins TRBV2 to TRBJ2-3; 8 bases agree with TRBD2. The CDR3 has 17 amino acids. In germline, CDR1 is SNHLY, CDR2 FYNNEI. V lost 7 bases and J lost 4; bases outside the gene matches: 16. The DNA of the CDR3 is TGTGCCAGCACGGCGACCGGAGCGGGGGCGGGGCCAGATACGCAGTATTTT. Amino acids: CASTATGAGAGPDTQYF.

V gene TRBV5-4 combines with J gene TRBJ1-2, with a tentative D call TRBD1 (5 bases). Trimming cost V 3 bases and J 7 bases, with 13 bases left between them. The germline V gene has CDR1 SGHNT and CDR2 YYREEE (reference sequence). This CDR3 has 13 amino acids. The CDR3 region is CASSSRGVGGYTF. The CDR3 bases are TGTGCCAGCAGCTCTCGGGGGGTAGGTGGCTACACCTTC.

The chain combines TRBV12-5 with TRBJ2-4; 11 bases map to TRBD2. The CDR3 totals 14 residues. V shed 2 bases, J shed 9 bases, and the junction held 3 bases outside the gene matches. CDR1 is LGHNT, CDR2 FRNRAP, per germline. The chain's CDR3 is CASGLTSGSAIQYF. The CDR3 bases are TGTGCTAGTGGTTTGACTAGCGGGAGTGCCATTCAGTACTTC.

The rearrangement joins TRBV20-1 to TRBJ2-3; D unresolved. Germline V gene data show CDR1 as DFQATT and CDR2 as SNEGSKA (reference sequence). The V end lost 3 bases, the J end lost 12 bases, and 16 bases lay between the germline ends. The CDR3 extends over 12 amino acids. CDR3 coding DNA: TGCAGTGCTAGTGTCGGCGACACCCGACAGTATTTT. The encoded protein is CSASVGDTRQYF.